One sample yielded the 10 T cell receptor beta chains listed below, sequenced in a study of response to subunit inactivated influenza vaccine. A single record per CDR3 protein comes from TCRdb applying MiXCR to the RT-PCR reads. The sample lists hundreds of thousands of distinct CDR3 sequences, 15% to 19% occurring once. The specimen was PBMCs from blood, collected roughly 12 days after vaccination. The receptors come from a man over 45 who received an inactivated influenza vaccine.

J is TRBJ2-5 and V is TRBV7-9; a weak D match, TRBD2 (7 bases). CDR3 length: 14 residues. Germline values: CDR1 SEHNR, CDR2 FQNEAQ (reference sequence). V lost 5 bases and J lost 5, with 15 bases in between. The CDR3 region has the DNA TGTGCCAGCAGCCCTCGCGGGGGCGCGGAGACCCAGTACTTC. This gives the protein CASSPRGGAETQYF.

This clonotype was seen more than once but under ten times. V is TRBV28 and J is TRBJ2-7; D could derive from TRBD1 or TRBD2 (5 bases each). Germline V gene data show CDR1 as MDHEN and CDR2 as SYDVKM. Trimming removed 7 bases from V and 1 base from J, with 14 bases in between. The CDR3 sequence is 14 residues long. CDR3 residues: CASTLVRGSYEQYF. As DNA, the CDR3 is TGTGCCAGCACCTTAGTGAGGGGATCCTACGAGCAGTACTTC.

This clonotype was seen more than once but under ten times. The rearrangement uses TRBV25-1 and TRBJ2-2; TRBD1 might be the D (6 bases). The length of the CDR3 is 14 residues. V lost 8 bases and J lost 3, with 13 bases in between. The germline gives CDR1 MGHDK, CDR2 SYGVNS. This chain's CDR3 is CASRKQGDTGELFF. The DNA of the CDR3 is TGTGCCAGCCGAAAACAGGGTGACACCGGGGAGCTGTTTTTT.

This clonotype has just a few counts. V and J are TRBV6-2 or TRBV6-3 and TRBJ1-1; tentative D call: TRBD1 (5 bases). Trimming removed 3 bases at V and 4 bases at J, with 30 bases between. Germline CDR1 and CDR2: MNHEY and SVGEGT. This CDR3 has 20 residues. CDR3 coding DNA: TGTGCCAGCAGTTATAATCGCCGGCAGGGTTGGTCGGACGTCGGCACTGAAGCTTTCTTT. Protein product: CASSYNRRQGWSDVGTEAFF.

This clonotype was counted a few times. CDR3 loop: CASSLDTATGELFF. As DNA, the CDR3 is TGTGCCAGCAGCTTAGATACGGCCACCGGGGAGCTGTTTTTT. V gene TRBV11-2 combines with J gene TRBJ2-2; no clear D. The CDR3 totals 14 residues. Trimming pared 0 bases from V and 4 bases from J, leaving 6 bases between. Germline CDR1 and CDR2: SGHAT and FQNNGV.

This clonotype has more than one count but fewer than ten. This rearrangement joins TRBV11-1 to TRBJ2-1; 13 nucleotides match TRBD2. Germline CDR1 is SGHAT and CDR2 is FQDESV (reference sequence). There are 15 residues in the CDR3. Trimming removed 5 bases from V and 8 bases from J; junction bases left unmatched: 6. DNA of the CDR3: TGTGCCAGCAGCATGGGACTAGCGGGAAGCGATGAGCAGTTCTTC. This encodes CASSMGLAGSDEQFF.

The V call is TRBV6-9, the J call TRBJ2-7; D may be TRBD2 (6 bases). Germline loops: CDR1 MNHGY, CDR2 SVAAGI. The CDR3 loop spans 14 amino acids. The ends were cut back, 3 bases at V and 1 base at J, with 10 bases in the middle. CDR3 nucleotide sequence: TGTGCCAGCAGTTACTGGGACTTTTCCTACGAGCAGTACTTC. It translates to CASSYWDFSYEQYF.

The rearrangement links TRBV6-1 to TRBJ1-5, with 11 positions matching TRBD1. Trimming at V came to 4 bases and at J to 4 bases, leaving 3 bases not matched to a gene. CDR1 MNHNS and CDR2 SASEGT come from the germline V gene. The CDR3 contains 15 residues. The CDR3 region is CASSGWDRGNQPQHF. CDR3 nucleotide sequence: TGTGCCAGCAGTGGATGGGACAGGGGGAATCAGCCCCAGCATTTT.

There are many counts of this clonotype. This chain links TRBV12-3 or TRBV12-4 with TRBJ2-6; the D gene could be TRBD1 or TRBD2 (5 bases each). V lost 3 bases and J 2 bases, leaving 8 bases between the germline ends. The CDR3 has 15 amino acids. The CDR3 protein is CASSLGTTGANVLTF. DNA for the CDR3: TGTGCCAGCAGTTTGGGGACCACTGGGGCCAACGTCCTGACTTTC.

J is TRBJ1-5 and V is TRBV7-2, with D perhaps TRBD1 (6 bases). The CDR3 is 15 residues long. CDR1 SGHTA and CDR2 FQGNSA come from the germline V gene. Trimming stripped 2 bases from V and 4 bases from J, with 12 bases between. As DNA, the CDR3 is TGTGCCAGCAGCTTATCTACTCAGGGGAATCAGCCCCAGCATTTT. This sequence encodes CASSLSTQGNQPQHF.